The T cell receptor beta chain described here comes from a study of shared clonotypes between healthy human individuals. V was trimmed by 2 bases and J by 6 bases, leaving 14 bases between them. Per germline, CDR1 SGHNT and CDR2 YYREEE (reference sequence). The CDR3 has 14 residues. How the authors handled the data: Junction-only sequences produced by ImmunoSEQ had no quality scores, so filtering differed. Generated by immunoSEQ multiplex PCR, the TCRdb table keeps only in-frame clones and is missing some. V and J calls plus clone size are reproduced from that table; the DNA served to infer D and trimming. There are about 1 million clones in the sample; around 76% occur only once, and about 1.4% lies in the top ten.

The sequence derives from a man aged 18 to 35 in good health. The sample consisted of memory CD4+ T cells sorted from blood. Subset: CD45RA-negative fraction. The rearrangement joins TRBV5-4 to TRBJ1-2, with D tentatively TRBD1 (5 bases). The chain's CDR3 is CASSFQGLHNGYTF. The CDR3 DNA follows: TGTGCCAGCAGCTTCCAGGGACTTCATAATGGCTACACCTTC.